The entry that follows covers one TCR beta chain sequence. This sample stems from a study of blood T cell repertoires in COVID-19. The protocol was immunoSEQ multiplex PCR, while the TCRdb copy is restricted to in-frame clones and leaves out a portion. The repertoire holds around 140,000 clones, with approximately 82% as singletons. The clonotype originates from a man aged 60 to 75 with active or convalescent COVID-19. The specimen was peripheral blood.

CDR3 bases: TGTGCCACCAGCGGTGGCCGGGGATTTGGCTACACCTTC. The encoded protein is CATSGGRGFGYTF. The rearrangement links TRBV15 to TRBJ1-2, with D uncertain. V was trimmed by 5 bases and J by 7 bases, leaving 14 bases between them. CDR1 is LNHNV and CDR2 is YYDKDF in the germline V gene (reference sequence). The CDR3 loop spans 13 amino acids.